This is a list of T cell receptor beta chains from one sample in a study of blood T cell repertoires in COVID-19. TCRdb's copy holds only in-frame clones and misses some; the assay was immunoSEQ multiplex PCR. The sample includes 110,000 to 150,000 clones, 80% to 85% of them seen just once. The source material was PBMCs or T cells enriched from blood (not recorded which). These receptors all come from a man in his forties with acute COVID-19. CDR3s include the opening cysteine and the closing phenylalanine or tryptophan. A D gene is named only where the DNA matches it firmly. Some rows mark clone size as missing; the rest say once, few, many or name a class of expanded clone.

NA	NA	TRBV9	TRBJ2-1	CASSFNRDIPGNEQFF	TGTGCCAGCAGCTTCAACCGGGACATCCCCGGGAATGAGCAGTTCTTC
TRBD2	NA	TRBV7-2	TRBJ2-3	CASSLAPGGAADTQYF	TGTGCCAGCAGCTTGGCGCCGGGGGGGGCCGCAGATACGCAGTATTTT
NA	NA	TRBV12-3/TRBV12-4	TRBJ1-1	CASRYQGEAFF	TGTGCCAGCAGATACCAGGGGGAAGCTTTCTTT
TRBD1	once	TRBV5-4	TRBJ2-3	CASSLEGTGASSTDTQYF	TGTGCCAGCAGCTTGGAGGGGACAGGGGCCTCTAGCACAGATACGCAGTATTTT
TRBD2	NA	TRBV5-1	TRBJ2-1	CASSLTSELREQFF	TGCGCCAGCAGCTTGACTAGCGAGTTACGTGAGCAGTTCTTC
TRBD2	once	TRBV28	TRBJ2-2	CATQRGGNTGELFF	TGTGCCACCCAACGGGGGGGGAACACCGGGGAGCTGTTTTTT
TRBD2	NA	TRBV11-2	TRBJ2-3	CASSSLPLWGTSGRYTQYF	TGTGCCAGCAGCTCCCTACCCCTCTGGGGGACTAGCGGGAGGTATACGCAGTATTTT
NA	NA	TRBV29-1	TRBJ1-1	CSGRQSMNTEAFF	TGCAGCGGTAGACAGAGCATGAACACTGAAGCTTTCTTT
TRBD2	NA	TRBV6-4	TRBJ2-3	CASNRPGGF	TGTGCCAGCAATAGACCCGGGGGGTTT
TRBD1	NA	TRBV4-3	TRBJ1-1	CASSQRDRFNTEAFF	TGCGCCAGCAGCCAAAGGGACAGGTTTAACACTGAAGCTTTCTTT
TRBD2	NA	TRBV11-2	TRBJ2-1	CASSSRGTIPKEQFF	TGTGCCAGCAGCTCACGGGGGACTATTCCGAAAGAGCAGTTCTTC
NA	NA	TRBV28	TRBJ1-5	CASSSYPAGGNQPQHF	TGTGCCAGCAGTTCTTACCCTGCGGGGGGCAATCAGCCCCAGCATTTT
NA	few	TRBV4-1	TRBJ2-1	CASSQEVGMVNEQFF	TGCGCCAGCAGCCAAGAAGTCGGGATGGTTAATGAGCAGTTCTTC
TRBD1	once	TRBV5-1	TRBJ1-1	CASSFADRGRYTEAFF	TGCGCCAGCAGCTTCGCCGACAGGGGGCGGTACACTGAAGCTTTCTTT
TRBD2	NA	TRBV28	TRBJ2-3	CASIQGWRGSDTQYF	TGTGCCAGCATCCAAGGTTGGCGGGGGTCAGATACGCAGTATTTT
TRBD2	few	TRBV7-2	TRBJ2-1	CASSPQGWTSSYNEQFF	TGTGCCAGCAGCCCCCAAGGATGGACTAGCTCCTACAATGAGCAGTTCTTC
NA	NA	TRBV19	TRBJ2-1	CASSSQYNEQFF	TGTGCCAGTAGTTCACAGTACAATGAGCAGTTCTTC
TRBD2	once	TRBV3-1/TRBV3-2	TRBJ2-3	CASSQVAPSGRTTDTQYF	TGTGCCAGCAGCCAAGTTGCCCCTAGCGGGAGGACCACAGATACGCAGTATTTT
TRBD2	NA	TRBV29-1	TRBJ2-7	CSAATSGSYEQYF	TGCAGCGCCGCGACTAGCGGGAGTTACGAGCAGTACTTC
NA	once	TRBV10-3	TRBJ1-3	CAISEDSSGNTIYF	TGTGCCATCAGTGAGGACAGCTCTGGAAACACCATATATTTT
TRBD1	NA	TRBV2	TRBJ1-1	CASSEGTGLNTEAFF	TGTGCCAGCAGTGAGGGGACAGGATTGAACACTGAAGCTTTCTTT
TRBD1	once	TRBV9	TRBJ2-1	CASSVTGNEQFF	TGTGCCAGCAGCGTGACAGGGAATGAGCAGTTCTTC
TRBD2	NA	TRBV11-3	TRBJ2-2	CASSLGGTRNTGELFF	TGTGCCAGCAGCTTAGGAGGGACTAGGAACACCGGGGAGCTGTTTTTT
TRBD2	NA	TRBV19	TRBJ2-5	CASTPGLAGGQETQYF	TGTGCCAGTACCCCCGGGCTAGCGGGAGGGCAAGAGACCCAGTACTTC
NA	NA	TRBV18	TRBJ1-2	CASSPSRGAEGYTF	TGTGCCAGCTCACCGTCGCGGGGCGCGGAGGGCTACACCTTC
NA	NA	TRBV19	TRBJ2-2	CASGPGTGSFGELFF	TGTGCCAGTGGACCCGGTACAGGGTCGTTCGGGGAGCTGTTTTTT
NA	NA	TRBV5-1	TRBJ1-2	CASRDDRSVLRDYGYTF	TGCGCCAGCAGAGACGACAGGAGTGTTTTGAGGGACTATGGCTACACCTTC
NA	NA	TRBV4-3	TRBJ1-4	CASSLQLRATNEKLFF	TGCGCCAGCAGTCTCCAACTTCGTGCAACTAATGAAAAACTGTTTTTT
TRBD1	NA	TRBV5-6	TRBJ1-2	CASSLGLQNRGRGYTF	TGTGCCAGCAGCTTGGGCCTCCAGAACAGGGGGCGAGGCTACACCTTC
TRBD1	NA	TRBV2	TRBJ1-1	CASSDPPGQGARGAFF	TGTGCCAGCAGTGACCCCCCCGGACAGGGGGCGAGAGGAGCTTTCTTT
TRBD1	NA	TRBV3-1/TRBV3-2	TRBJ1-6	CASSFGTGGLNSPLHF	TGTGCCAGCAGCTTCGGGACAGGGGGCTTGAATTCACCCCTCCACTTT